This T cell receptor beta chain appears in the sequencing data of a study of cytomegalovirus exposure and HLA in healthy donors (dated by TCRdb to about 2017). Notes on the research overall: According to an earlier analysis of 587 of the donors, 150 million to 200 million T cells yielded 95 million to 140 million unique TCR beta sequences and about 300 Gb of sequence data. About 310 gigabases of sequencing data and roughly 90 million unique TCR sequences were included in an early release covering 550 to 650 HLA-typed donors. Among the roughly 400 genotyped donors, roughly 80% belonged to the genetic ancestry cluster associated with self-reported Caucasian donors. The study was designed to test whether signatures of past pathogen exposure could be identified by cataloging public T cell receptors. The study used immunosequencing to profile the T cell repertoires of several hundred subjects and linked those repertoires to cytomegalovirus serostatus. A separate validation cohort of 100 to 150 different subjects was used in addition to the 666-subject first cohort. To predict cytomegalovirus infection status, the study combined high-throughput TCR immunosequencing, statistical association of individual TCRs with disease status, and machine learning. A later analysis re-analyzed previously published TCR beta repertoires from 500 to 700 donors and added high-resolution HLA genotyping to study TCR occurrence patterns. Rather than drawing on any new phenotypic data, the later analysis identified candidate immune exposures from TCR beta sequences and the way those sequences occurred across donors. An earlier analysis of approximately 500 of the donors applied high-throughput TCR beta sequencing to assess whether each TCR beta V gene segment acted as functional or pseudogenic. Donor age, sex, ethnicity and CMV serostatus were compiled alongside the repertoire data. Genome-wide SNP genotypes for about three fifths of the 666 donors were used in a later genetic analysis, which treated that subset as a discovery cohort. All discovery cohort repertoires had been generated on a single sequencing platform. Class I and class II HLA loci were covered by the typing at four-digit resolution. The number of typed donors differed by locus: about 629-640 for A, B, C, DRB1 and DQB1; 500 to 550 for DQA1; roughly 600 for DPA1; and around 470 for DPB1. Because of strong linkage in the cohort, 5 or 6 DR-DQ haplotypes were treated as single units for association and clustering. Among 398 genotyped donors of the cohort, an average of about 240,000 unique TCR beta nucleotide sequences were sequenced per donor, around 20% of them non-productive. Study-wide findings and limitations: In a later analysis, HLA-associated TCR beta chains showed more clonal expansion and lower generation probabilities than non-associated chains that were equally common. In an earlier analysis of some 500 of the donors, most TCR beta V segments appeared in productive rearrangements about 90% or about 30% of the time, broadly matching IMGT annotations. HLA typing was unavailable for some donors at each locus, so association tests used only the typed subset. In a later analysis, several top co-occurrence clusters were reported to appear linked to parvovirus B19, influenza, CMV and Epstein-Barr virus. The study listed 150 to 200 TCR beta chains as associated with cytomegalovirus. Because the 87-base-pair reads could not distinguish some IMGT-functional V segments, including TRBV6-2 and TRBV6-3, those segments were excluded. Most TCR sequences were observed very rarely across donors, whereas some public TCRs were present in many individuals. The authors suggested that the approach could potentially be extended to other disease states and immunological phenotypes. A later analysis found that most CMV-associated TCR beta chains appeared HLA-restricted, with HLA associations seemingly driven largely by CMV exposure. The sequencing pipeline was judged likely to have produced a cluster of highly shared sequence variants as a technical artifact. A further reported finding was that TCR beta sequences accurately predicted the HLA-A and HLA-B alleles for most subjects in the first cohort. Presence/absence analyses assumed roughly uniform sequencing depth across donors, an assumption that may not hold. Correlated functional status among segregating V segments might be attributable to linkage disequilibrium, but an unknown experimental factor could not be ruled out. CMV serostatus was the only immune exposure information available for the cohort. In a later analysis, the rate of TCR association differed among HLA loci, with DRB1 alleles having the most associated TCRs and HLA-C alleles having the fewest. Strong co-occurrence of HLA alleles, especially DR and DQ, made assigning TCR associations to individual alleles difficult. In a later analysis, about 17,000 TCR beta sequences were associated with specific HLA alleles at a false discovery rate of 0.05. The classifier was reported to diagnose cytomegalovirus status with high specificity and sensitivity in both the original cohort and the validation cohort. A few of the identified cytomegalovirus-associated TCR beta chains were confirmed in vitro to be specific for cytomegalovirus antigens. Because counts were too low, seventeen rarely observed V segments, including chromosome 9 orphons, were left out of the earlier analysis of a few hundred of the donors. A later genetic analysis associated a missense DCLRE1C variant with V-gene and J-gene trimming of TCR beta chains, and an independent cohort replicated the association. In a later genetic analysis, fewer N-insertions in productive TCRs were reported among donors in an Asian-associated ancestry cluster than the roughly 700-donor mean. The cohort was sequenced for TCR beta chains only, and without alpha or paired-chain data the features that could be detected were limited.

In total, 666 healthy bone marrow donors made up the cohort. Cohort members were all nominally healthy when sampled, although unrecorded immune exposures were likely present. The donor was CMV seropositive and belonged to the group of about 290 seropositive cohort members. Every donor gave a peripheral blood sample, and the peripheral blood mononuclear cells from that sample were used for TCR beta sequencing. The Qiagen DNeasy Blood Extraction Kit was used to extract genomic DNA from the blood cell samples. Trimming takes 6 bases from V and 4 bases from J, and the germline ends sit 21 bases apart. The CDR3 goes from the cysteine to the phenylalanine over 16 residues. Solely the CDR3 DNA is kept, with 48 bases framed from the first base. The germline V gene encodes CDR1 LGHNT and CDR2 FRNRAP. Comment on this clone: No antigen is known for it. Base qualities are not recorded, but no much larger clone differs from it by a single base.

Library method: the immunoSEQ multiplex PCR assay. The multiplex PCR relied on a mix of 60 forward primers for TCR Vbeta segments and 13 reverse primers for TCR Jbeta segments. Amplification of the CDR3 region of rearranged TCR beta genes was performed with a multiplex PCR assay on genomic DNA. The amplified TCR beta libraries were sequenced on the Illumina HiSeq System as 87-base-pair reads. The published analysis was carried out like this. Across the 600 to 700 repertoires, a later analysis counted tens of millions of unique TCR beta chains, 8.5 million to 12 million of which were shared by at least two donors. A nearest-neighbor algorithm error-corrected the raw reads and collapsed the reads into unique sequences, merging closely related sequences to remove PCR and sequencing errors. Alignment of CDR3 sequences to IMGT reference sequences was used to assign V, D and J gene segments. Each retained sequence needed at least a six-nucleotide match to both a V gene segment and a J gene segment. Rearrangements were classified as productive when the CDR3 lacked stop codons and remained in frame with V and J, and all other rearrangements were classified as non-productive. Following IMGT convention, CDR3 was defined as the stretch from the second conserved V-encoded cysteine up to the conserved J-encoded phenylalanine. The earlier analysis of fewer than 700 of the donors excluded sequences that lacked an unambiguous match to a single V gene segment. An earlier analysis of almost 600 of the donors classified V segments as functional when productive rearrangements were above 56.7% and as segregating when the standard deviation between donors was above 5%. A statistical classification framework was developed to diagnose cytomegalovirus status using the catalog of TCR beta chain sequences. V and J gene assignment, in a later analysis, came from comparing TCR nucleotide sequences with IMGT/GENE-DB human TR gene sequences. In a later analysis, CDR3 sequences and most-parsimonious VDJ recombination scenarios were assigned using the TCRdist pipeline. A later analysis defined each TCR beta chain by its CDR3 amino acid sequence plus V-gene family, and excluded reads lacking a unique V-gene family. A later analysis removed several hundred highly shared, low-generation-probability nucleotide sequences to deal with suspected cross-contamination and a sequencing artifact. A later analysis calculated a clonal expansion index for each public chain from normalized within-repertoire ranks of inferred template counts. In a later analysis, generation probabilities were computed using a VDJ recombination model fitted to out-of-frame rearrangements, and the results were checked against IGoR. In a later analysis, TCR-TCR, TCR-HLA and TCR-CMV co-occurrence was scored with hypergeometric tests, and a repertoire-size bias correction was applied to TCR pairs. In a later analysis, false discovery rates were estimated by permuting HLA or CMV assignments 20 times. A later analysis grouped co-occurring TCRs with DBSCAN, adding TCRdist sequence similarity when clustering within HLA-allele-positive subsets. Repertoires with fewer than 30,000 or more than 120,000 public chains, plus five repertoires with anomalous nucleotide sharing, were excluded from co-occurrence clustering. The table comes from immuneACCESS by way of TCRdb, which keeps in-frame sequences with V and J called. Part of the clones is missing from these tables; in studies checked, under half for an unresolved V gene and the rest for unknown reasons. The V and J calls and clone size are taken from that table; D and trimming were inferred from the DNA. The sample has 110,000 to 150,000 clones on record, less than 85% of them singletons. The top ten constitute about 10% of the sample.

Sequenced sample: PBMCs. Here the chain combines TRBV12-5 and TRBJ1-2; perhaps TRBD1 is the D gene, with 6 bases matching. This clonotype was sampled from a woman aged 45-65 years in good health and CMV-seropositive. The CDR3 protein is CASGPDTGTQGYGYTF. The nucleotides are TGTGCTAGTGGCCCAGACACAGGGACCCAGGGCTATGGCTACACCTTC.